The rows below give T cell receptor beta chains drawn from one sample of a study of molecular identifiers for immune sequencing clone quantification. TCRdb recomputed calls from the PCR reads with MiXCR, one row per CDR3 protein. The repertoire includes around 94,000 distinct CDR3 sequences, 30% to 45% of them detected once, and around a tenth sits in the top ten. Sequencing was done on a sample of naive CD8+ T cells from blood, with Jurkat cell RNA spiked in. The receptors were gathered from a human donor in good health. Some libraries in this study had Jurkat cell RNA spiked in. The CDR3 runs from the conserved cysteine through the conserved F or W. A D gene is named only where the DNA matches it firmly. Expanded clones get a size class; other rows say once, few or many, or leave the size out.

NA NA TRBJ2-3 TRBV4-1 TGCGCCAGCAGGGGACTTGCCCCAAATACGCAGTATTTT CASRGLAPNTQYF
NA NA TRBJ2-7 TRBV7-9 TGTGCCAGCAGCTTTGCTGGGGCGGCCTACGAGCAGTACTTC CASSFAGAAYEQYF
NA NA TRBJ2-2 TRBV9 TGTGCCAGCAGCGTAGGGGATTCCGGGGAGCTGTCTTTT CASSVGDSGELSF
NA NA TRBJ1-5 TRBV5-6 TGTGCCAGCAGCTTGTTTGTAATGAACAACCTGCCCCAGCATTTT CASSLFVMNNLPQHF
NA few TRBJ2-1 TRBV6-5 TGTGCCAGCAGTGGGGCAGACTACAATGAGCAGTTCTTC CASSGADYNEQFF
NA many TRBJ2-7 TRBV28 TGTGCCAGCAGTTCCCTGACAGGAGGAGAGCAGTACTTC CASSSLTGGEQYF
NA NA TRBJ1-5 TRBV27 TGTGCCAGCAGTTTCGCCCCCACGTCCCTCGGGACTTTTCTTCGAATTCAGCCCCAGCATTTT CASSFAPTSLGTFLRIQPQHF
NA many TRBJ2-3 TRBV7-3 TGTGCCAGCAGCTTAATTCCGTGGAGCACAGATACGCAGTATTTT CASSLIPWSTDTQYF
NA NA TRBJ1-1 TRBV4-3 TGCGCCAGCAGCCAAGGACCAAGGAGCACTGGAGCTTTCTTT CASSQGPRSTGAFF
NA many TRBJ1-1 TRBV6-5 TGTGCCAGCAGTTACTTAACGGACACTGAAGCTTTCTTT CASSYLTDTEAFF
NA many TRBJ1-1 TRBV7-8 TGTGCCAGCAGCTTAGGCGGTGAAGCTTTCTTT CASSLGGEAFF
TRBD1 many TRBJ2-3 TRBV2 TGTGCCAGCACTCCGACAGGGATCCAGGATACGCAGTATTTT CASTPTGIQDTQYF
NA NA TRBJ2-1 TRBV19 TGTGCCAGTTCCCCTCTTAGGGGAACAGAACCAATGCCATACAATGAGCAGTTCTTC CASSPLRGTEPMPYNEQFF
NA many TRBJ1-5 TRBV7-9 TGTGCCAGCAGTTGGTATCAGGGGCCCCAGCATTTT CASSWYQGPQHF
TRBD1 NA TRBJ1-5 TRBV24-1 TGTGCCACCTCTCAGGGGGCGGGTCAGCCCCAGCATTTT CATSQGAGQPQHF
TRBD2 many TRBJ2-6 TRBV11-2 TGTGCCAGCAGCCGCGGGAGTAGTGGGGCCAACGTCCTGACTTTC CASSRGSSGANVLTF
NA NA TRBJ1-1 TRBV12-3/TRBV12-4 TGTGCCAGCAGGTTTAACTTCGGCACTGAAGCTTTCTTT CASRFNFGTEAFF
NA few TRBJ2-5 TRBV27 TGTGCCAGCAGTTTAGGAGCGGGTGGGCAGGGGGCCCAGTACTTC CASSLGAGGQGAQYF
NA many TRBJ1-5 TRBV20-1 TGCAGTGCTAGAAGGGGTTATAATCAGCCCCAGCATTTT CSARRGYNQPQHF
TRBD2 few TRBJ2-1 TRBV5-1 TGCGCCAGTGCTAGCGGAACCTACAATGAGCAGTTCTTC CASASGTYNEQFF
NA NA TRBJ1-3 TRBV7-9 TGTGCCAGCAGCTCCACGACTAAGGGAAACACCATATATTTT CASSSTTKGNTIYF
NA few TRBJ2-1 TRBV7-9 TGTGCCAGCAGCTTAGAAGAGACCCCTGAGCAGTTCTTC CASSLEETPEQFF
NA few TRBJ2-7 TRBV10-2 TGCGCCAGCAGTGGAGAGATAGCCCGTTCCTACGAGCAGTACTTC CASSGEIARSYEQYF
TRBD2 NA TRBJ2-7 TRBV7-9 TGTGCCAGCAGCCGTAGCGGGACCTACGAGCAGTACTTC CASSRSGTYEQYF
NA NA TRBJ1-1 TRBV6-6 TGTGCCAGCAGTTCCCAGGGACTTATGAGGAACACTGAAGCTTTCTTT CASSSQGLMRNTEAFF
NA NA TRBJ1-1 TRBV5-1 TGCGCCAGCAGCTGGGCAGGGACGGCAAAAGACGCTTTCTTT CASSWAGTAKDAFF
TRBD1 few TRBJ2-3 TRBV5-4 TGTGCCAGCAGCTTGGGGACAGGGGGCACAGATACGCAGTATTTT CASSLGTGGTDTQYF
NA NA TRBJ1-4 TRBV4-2 TGTGCCAGCAGCCGTCGTGAAAAACTGTTTTTT CASSRREKLFF
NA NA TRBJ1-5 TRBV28 TGTGCCAGCAGTTTTGAGGGGCCCAATCCGCCCCAGCATTTT CASSFEGPNPPQHF
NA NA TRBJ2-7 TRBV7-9 TGTGCCAGCAGCTTACGGTCTTGCGATTACGTGCAGTACTTC CASSLRSCDYVQYF
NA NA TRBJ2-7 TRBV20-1 TGCAGTGCTAGGGACAGCGGGACAACCTACGAGCAGTACTTC CSARDSGTTYEQYF
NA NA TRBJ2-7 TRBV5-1 TGCGCCAGCAGCTGGGGGGACGGGTCCTACGAGCAGTACTTC CASSWGDGSYEQYF
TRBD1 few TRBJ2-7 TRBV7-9 TGTGCCAGCAGCCTGGTCCAGGGGGCGGGCGAGCAGTACTTC CASSLVQGAGEQYF
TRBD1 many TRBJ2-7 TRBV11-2 TGTGCCAGCAGCCTGGGACAGGGCACGTACTTC CASSLGQGTYF
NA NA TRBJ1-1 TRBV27 TGTGCCAGCAGTTTATCTAGGAACACTGAAGCTTTCTTT CASSLSRNTEAFF
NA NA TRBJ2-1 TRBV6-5 TGTGCCAGCAGCTCACCGGGACGGGGTCGTGGTGATGAGCAGTTCTTC CASSSPGRGRGDEQFF
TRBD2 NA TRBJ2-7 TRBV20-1 TGCAGTGCTGCGACTAGCGCTGGTGCCTACGAGCAGTACTTC CSAATSAGAYEQYF
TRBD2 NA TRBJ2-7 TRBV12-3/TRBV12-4 TGTGCCAGCAGTTTCGGGGGGGGGCAGTACTTC CASSFGGGQYF
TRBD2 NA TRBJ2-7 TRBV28 TGTGCCAGCAGTTTTCTAGCGGGAGGCTACGAGCAGTACTTC CASSFLAGGYEQYF
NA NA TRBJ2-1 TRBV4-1 TGCGCCAGCAGCCAAGACTCGAGGAATGAGCAGTTCTTC CASSQDSRNEQFF
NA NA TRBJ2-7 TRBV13 TGTGCCAGCAGCCAATCATCCCGAGGCGTCCACGAGCAGTACTTC CASSQSSRGVHEQYF
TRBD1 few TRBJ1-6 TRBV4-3 TGCGCCAGCAGCCCCACAGGGGACGGCTCACCCCTCCACTTT CASSPTGDGSPLHF
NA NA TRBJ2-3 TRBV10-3 TGTGCCATCAGTGACCCCCCCACAGATACGCAGTATTTT CAISDPPTDTQYF
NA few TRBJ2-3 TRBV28 TGTGCCACCGTCGGAATTAATCTCCCAGATACGCAGTATTTT CATVGINLPDTQYF
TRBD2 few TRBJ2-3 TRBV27 TGTGCCAGCAGTTTCGCTAGCGGAAACACAGATACGCAGTATTTT CASSFASGNTDTQYF
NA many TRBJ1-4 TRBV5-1 TGCGCCAGCAGCCCCCGGGAGGGGGAACTGTTTTTT CASSPREGELFF
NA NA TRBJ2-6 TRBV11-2 TGTGCCAGCAGCTTACTTAGGAGCTCTGGGGCCAACGTCCTGTCTTTC CASSLLRSSGANVLSF
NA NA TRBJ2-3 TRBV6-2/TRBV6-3 TGTGCCAGCAGGTCCGGACGCCCCGGGAGTTGGGCAGATACGCAGTATTTT CASRSGRPGSWADTQYF
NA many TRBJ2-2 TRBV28 TGTGCCAGCTGCGAGATCCGAGAGGGGTGGACCGGGGAGCTGTTTTTT CASCEIREGWTGELFF